Given below is one T cell receptor (beta chain) in context. Its specificity is not known. The treatment is: oral pan-JAK inhibitor, 5-10 mg twice daily. Germline lookup yields CDR1 SGDLS and CDR2 YYNGEE. The CDR3 has 13 residues. The V and J ends lost 4 bases and 7 bases respectively, with 14 bases between them. RNA was extracted and reverse transcribed into cDNA as the sequencing template. Libraries were prepared by immunoSEQ multiplex PCR; TCRdb keeps only in-frame clonotypes and omits some of them. The sample records some 180,000 clones, roughly 50% being singletons. The source of the sample is a study of CD8+ T cells in alopecia areata. Regarding the study as a whole: In blood and scalp, many expanded lesional clones persisted during tofacitinib. Although TCR sharing was seen in mice, sharing across patients was less clear, possibly for HLA-related reasons.

The chain combines TRBV9 with TRBJ1-2, with no clear D. Sample: CD8+ T cells sorted from blood, taken at week 24, from a patient treated with tofacitinib. This TCR derives from a human donor with alopecia areata. CDR3 in DNA: TGTGCCAGCAGCTTGACCGATTCCCGTGGCTACACCTTC. As protein: CASSLTDSRGYTF. The variable domain in full, completed from reference TRBV9 and TRBJ1-2, reads DSGVTQTPKHLITATGQRVTLRCSPRSGDLSVYWYQQSLDQGLQFLIQYYNGEERAKGNILERFSAQQFPDLHSELNLSSLELGDSALYFCASSLTDSRGYTFGSGTRLTVV.